Listed here are 27 T cell receptor beta chains from one sample, sequenced in a study of blood T cell repertoires in COVID-19. Method: immunoSEQ multiplex PCR; TCRdb's copy keeps in-frame clones and lacks some. The sample lists tens of thousands of clones; less than 90% were seen once. Input material: peripheral blood. All receptors derive from a human donor in a cohort sampled during active COVID-19.

This chain joins TRBV7-2 and TRBJ2-6, with a tentative D call TRBD1 (5 bases). Germline V gene lookup returns CDR1 SGHTA and CDR2 FQGNSA. V was pared by 5 bases and J by 0 bases, with 14 bases between. The CDR3 contains 17 residues. For the CDR3, the DNA is TGTGCCAGCAGCCCCTATAAGGGGTACTCTGGGGCCAACGTCCTGACTTTC. Translating gives CASSPYKGYSGANVLTF.

V usage is TRBV24-1 and J usage is TRBJ2-5; 7 positions match TRBD2. V dropped 5 bases and J dropped 5; count of bases not matched to a gene: 4. The CDR3 is made up of 13 amino acids. Germline values: CDR1 KGHDR, CDR2 SFDVKD. DNA of the CDR3: TGTGCCACCAGTGGGGGGGGGACCGAGACCCAGTACTTC. As protein: CATSGGGTETQYF.

The chain employs TRBV2 and TRBJ1-5; D possibly corresponds to TRBD1 (5 bases). Germline CDR1 and CDR2: SNHLY and FYNNEI. V lost 4 bases and J 5 bases, leaving 12 bases between the germline ends. The CDR3 consists of 14 residues. CDR3 protein: CASSAIVGHQPQHF. In nucleotides, the CDR3 is TGTGCCAGCAGTGCAATAGTGGGGCATCAGCCCCAGCATTTT.

The rearrangement links TRBV5-4 to TRBJ1-2; TRBD1 agrees at 8 bases. The CDR3 is made up of 15 amino acids. Germline CDR1 is SGHNT and CDR2 is YYREEE (reference sequence). Trimming took 0 bases from V and 4 from J; bases not matched to a gene: 5. The DNA of the CDR3 is TGTGCCAGCAGCTTGGATGTCACAGGGGGCTATGGCTACACCTTC. It yields the protein CASSLDVTGGYGYTF. The full variable domain, rest sourced from reference TRBV5-4 and TRBJ1-2, is ETGVTQSPTHLIKTRGQQVTLRCSSQSGHNTVSWYQQALGQGPQFIFQYYREEENGRGNFPPRFSGLQFPNYSSELNVNALELDDSALYLCASSLDVTGGYGYTFGSGTRLTVV.

This clone turned up a few times. V usage is TRBV7-9 and J usage is TRBJ1-4; D may be TRBD1 (6 bases). The V end lost 5 bases, the J end lost 0 bases, and 13 bases lay between the germline ends. The CDR3 has 16 residues. Per germline, CDR1 SEHNR and CDR2 FQNEAQ (reference sequence). The CDR3 sequence is CASSRRTVATNEKLFF. CDR3 nucleotide sequence: TGTGCCAGCAGCCGGAGGACAGTTGCAACTAATGAAAAACTGTTTTTT.

The V call is TRBV18, the J call TRBJ2-2; 8 positions agree with TRBD1. Germline V gene lookup returns CDR1 KGHSH and CDR2 LQKENI. The V gene end was trimmed by 4 bases and the J gene end by 2 bases; junction bases not matched to a gene: 3. CDR3 length: 15 amino acids. CDR3 sequence (DNA): TGTGCCAGCTCACGACAGGGGCCTAACACCGGGGAGCTGTTTTTT. Translating it yields CASSRQGPNTGELFF.

V gene TRBV6-5 combines with J gene TRBJ2-7; tentative D call: TRBD2 (5 bases). Germline CDR1 MNHEY, CDR2 SVGAGI. Trimming removed 2 bases at V and 6 bases at J, with 8 bases between. The CDR3 sequence is 12 residues long. CDR3 protein: CASSYEGSEQYF. The CDR3 coding sequence is TGTGCCAGCAGTTACGAGGGATCCGAGCAGTACTTC.

The rearrangement links TRBV29-1 to TRBJ1-5; a weak D match, TRBD1 (6 bases). The CDR3 is 18 amino acids. V was cut by 4 bases and J by 1 base, with 23 bases left in between. CDR1 is SQVTM and CDR2 is ANQGSEA in the germline V gene. The CDR3 nucleotides read TGCAGCGTTGTATTTACTAGGCAGGGGATTTACAGCAATCAGCCCCAGCATTTT. Translation: CSVVFTRQGIYSNQPQHF.

The chain links TRBV27 to TRBJ2-7, with TRBD1 matching 9 bases. J was trimmed by 3 bases and V by 4 bases; bases with no gene match: 7. The CDR3 is made up of 15 amino acids. The germline CDR1 and CDR2 sequences are MNHEY and SMNVEV (reference sequence). The DNA of the CDR3 is TGTGCCAGCAGTTACTCCGGGACAGGGATCTACGAGCAGTACTTC. This encodes CASSYSGTGIYEQYF.

This chain links TRBV13 with TRBJ1-2; D gene ambiguous. V gave up 0 bases and J gave up 4 bases, with 12 bases separating them. Germline V CDR1 and CDR2: PRHDT, FYEKMQ (reference sequence). The CDR3 is 15 amino acids. The CDR3 loop is CASSLGRGLGYGYTF. The CDR3 DNA sequence: TGTGCCAGCAGCTTAGGTCGGGGTTTGGGCTATGGCTACACCTTC.

The genes are TRBV5-1 and TRBJ2-1, with TRBD1 matching 8 bases. After removal of 1 base from V and 7 bases from J, the junction contained 4 bases not matched to a gene. The germline V gene encodes CDR1 SGHRS and CDR2 YFSETQ. The length of the CDR3 is 14 residues. In DNA form, the CDR3 reads TGCGCCAGCAGCTTGCGACAGGGGTCTAATGAGCAGTTCTTC. Its translation is CASSLRQGSNEQFF.

This clone was seen only once. The chain is built from TRBV30 and TRBJ1-2; D may be TRBD1 (6 bases). V dropped 4 bases and J dropped 0 bases, with 12 bases sitting between them. The germline gives CDR1 GTSNPN, CDR2 SVGIG (reference sequence). The CDR3 has 14 residues. The CDR3 region is CAWIFTGTNYGYTF. Written as DNA, the CDR3 is TGTGCCTGGATTTTTACAGGGACTAACTATGGCTACACCTTC.

The chain has TRBV12-5 and TRBJ2-7, with TRBD1 matching over 8 bases. The germline V gene has CDR1 LGHNT and CDR2 FRNRAP. The V segment lost 1 base and the J segment 3 bases; nucleotides outside the gene matches: 5. The CDR3 is 15 residues long. This CDR3 reads CASGLADRVGYEQYF. DNA of the CDR3: TGTGCTAGTGGTTTGGCGGACAGGGTCGGCTACGAGCAGTACTTC.

The chain combines TRBV6-6 with TRBJ1-1, with D perhaps matching TRBD1 (6 bases). This CDR3 comprises 13 residues. V was shortened by 7 bases and J by 1 base, with 10 bases between the two germline ends. The germline V gene encodes CDR1 MNHNY and CDR2 SVGAGI (reference sequence). CDR3 loop: CASTGTPNTEAFF. CDR3 nucleotide sequence: TGTGCCAGCACCGGGACACCGAACACTGAAGCTTTCTTT.

This sequence joins TRBV28 and TRBJ2-7, with TRBD2 matching 10 bases. Germline CDR1 MDHEN, CDR2 SYDVKM. V lost 5 bases and J lost 9; bases outside the gene matches: 19. This CDR3 has 17 amino acids. The CDR3 nucleotides read TGTGCCAGCAGTCCCCCCCCCGTAGCGGGGGGTTTCGCGGGGCAGTACTTC. Protein sequence: CASSPPPVAGGFAGQYF.

The chain uses TRBV7-2 and TRBJ1-2; TRBD1 is a possible D gene (5 bases). This CDR3 has 13 amino acids. CDR1 SGHTA and CDR2 FQGNSA come from the germline V gene. The ends were cut back, 2 bases at V and 8 bases at J, with 12 bases in the middle. CDR3 nucleotides: TGTGCCAGCAGCTTATCACTCCAGGGAGGCTACACCTTC. Its translation is CASSLSLQGGYTF. Looking up the rest from reference TRBV7-2 and TRBJ1-2 gives the full variable domain: GAGVSQSPSNKVTEKGKDVELRCDPISGHTALYWYRQSLGQGLEFLIYFQGNSAPDKSGLPSDRFSAERTGGSVSTLTIQRTQQEDSAVYLCASSLSLQGGYTFGSGTRLTVV.

The chain couples TRBV27 to TRBJ1-6; TRBD1 is a possible D gene (5 bases). Between the trimmed V and J ends, which lost 2 bases and 1 base, there was a span of 12 bases. Germline lookup yields CDR1 MNHEY and CDR2 SMNVEV (reference sequence). This CDR3 region has 17 residues. Written as DNA, the CDR3 is TGTGCCAGCAGTTTAAGGTCAGGGATATCCTATAATTCACCCCTCCACTTT. This sequence encodes CASSLRSGISYNSPLHF.

The V call is TRBV5-6, the J call TRBJ2-7; D not certain. The CDR3 has 13 residues. Germline assignment: CDR1 SGHDT and CDR2 YYEEEE. Trimming shortened V by 0 bases and J by 5 bases, and 9 bases separated the two germline ends. CDR3 loop: CASSLANRDEQYF. CDR3 DNA sequence: TGTGCCAGCAGCTTGGCCAACAGAGACGAGCAGTACTTC.

This chain uses TRBV6-5 with TRBJ2-7; D possibly corresponds to TRBD1 (5 bases). The CDR3 is 13 amino acids. The V gene's germline CDR1 is MNHEY and CDR2 SVGAGI. Deletions cut 5 bases from V and 3 bases from J, with 11 bases between. The CDR3: CASSRTTYYEQYF. The CDR3 region has the DNA TGTGCCAGCAGTAGGACAACATACTACGAGCAGTACTTC.

The chain employs TRBV5-6 and TRBJ2-5; 8 bases agree with TRBD2. Germline trimming cut 2 bases from V and 2 bases from J; bases unmatched to any gene: 2. This CDR3 contains 14 residues. The germline CDR1 and CDR2 sequences are SGHDT and YYEEEE. The CDR3 sequence is CASSFGGRQETQYF. CDR3 nucleotide sequence: TGTGCCAGCAGCTTTGGCGGGAGGCAAGAGACCCAGTACTTC.

The rearrangement links TRBV30 to TRBJ1-2; D is perhaps TRBD1 (6 bases). This CDR3 spans 13 amino acids. Deletions cut 0 bases from V and 4 bases from J, with 9 bases between. Germline CDR1 reads GTSNPN; CDR2 reads SVGIG (reference sequence). CDR3 coding DNA: TGTGCCTGGAGTGTGACAGGATCCTATGGCTACACCTTC. It codes for CAWSVTGSYGYTF.

This clone was recorded only once. The chain uses TRBV5-1 and TRBJ1-2, with 7 nucleotides matching TRBD1. The germline CDR1 and CDR2 sequences are SGHRS and YFSETQ. CDR3 length equals 14 residues. The V segment lost 4 bases and the J segment 4 bases; nucleotides outside the gene matches: 7. In nucleotides, the CDR3 is TGCGCCAGCAGCACCAGACAGGGAGGCTATGGCTACACCTTC. Amino acid sequence: CASSTRQGGYGYTF.

As DNA, the CDR3 is TGTGCCAGCAGTCTCGGACAGGGAAGCAATCAGCCCCAGCATTTT. Residues: CASSLGQGSNQPQHF. This rearrangement joins TRBV6-6 to TRBJ1-5, with TRBD1 matching 8 bases. With V trimmed by 5 bases and J by 1 base, 4 bases remained unmatched. Germline CDR1 and CDR2: MNHNY and SVGAGI (reference sequence). This CDR3 spans 15 amino acids.

The V call is TRBV7-2, the J call TRBJ2-7, with D possibly TRBD1 on 6 matching bases. The germline V gene encodes CDR1 SGHTA and CDR2 FQGNSA. Trimming took off 2 bases at V and 5 bases at J, with 16 bases between the two ends. The CDR3 runs to 15 residues. The DNA for the CDR3 is TGTGCCAGCAGCTTATCCCAGGGGTTCGGTAACGAGCAGTACTTC. Encoded protein: CASSLSQGFGNEQYF.

The chain carries TRBV12-3 or TRBV12-4 and TRBJ1-1; D gene unclear. Trimming stripped 2 bases from V and 3 bases from J, with 7 bases between. CDR3 length: 13 amino acids. The CDR3 here is CASSLTQDTEAFF. CDR3 sequence (DNA): TGTGCCAGCAGTTTAACGCAGGACACTGAAGCTTTCTTT.

V gene TRBV25-1 combines with J gene TRBJ2-3, with TRBD1 as a possible D gene (5 bases). This CDR3 region has 15 residues. V was pared by 2 bases and J by 0 bases, with 9 bases between. Looked up from germline, CDR1 is MGHDK and CDR2 is SYGVNS. The CDR3 spells CASSERGSSTDTQYF. The CDR3 DNA reads as TGTGCCAGCAGTGAAAGGGGATCTAGCACAGATACGCAGTATTTT.

This chain connects TRBV2 to TRBJ2-7; 10 bases are a match to TRBD1. There are 13 residues in the CDR3. The trim removed 4 bases at V and 6 bases at J, leaving 3 bases unmatched. Looked up from germline, CDR1 is SNHLY and CDR2 is FYNNEI. The CDR3 DNA reads as TGTGCCAGCAGTGGACAGGGGGCGGGCGAGCAGTACTTC. Protein: CASSGQGAGEQYF.